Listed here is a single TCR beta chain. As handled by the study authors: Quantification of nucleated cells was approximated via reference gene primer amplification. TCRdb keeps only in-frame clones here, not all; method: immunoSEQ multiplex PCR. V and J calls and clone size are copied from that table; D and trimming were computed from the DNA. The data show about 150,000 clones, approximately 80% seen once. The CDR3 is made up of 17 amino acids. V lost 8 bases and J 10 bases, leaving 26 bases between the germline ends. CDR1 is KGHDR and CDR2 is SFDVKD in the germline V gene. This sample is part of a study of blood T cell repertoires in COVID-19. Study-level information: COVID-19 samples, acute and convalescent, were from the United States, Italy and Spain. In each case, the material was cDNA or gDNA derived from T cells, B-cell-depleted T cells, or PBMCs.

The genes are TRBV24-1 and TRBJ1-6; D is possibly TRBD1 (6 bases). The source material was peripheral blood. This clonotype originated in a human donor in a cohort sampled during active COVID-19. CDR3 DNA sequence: TGTGCCACCATAGGTGGGGGCCCCCCTTTTAGGGAATCACCCCTCCACTTT. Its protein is CATIGGGPPFRESPLHF.